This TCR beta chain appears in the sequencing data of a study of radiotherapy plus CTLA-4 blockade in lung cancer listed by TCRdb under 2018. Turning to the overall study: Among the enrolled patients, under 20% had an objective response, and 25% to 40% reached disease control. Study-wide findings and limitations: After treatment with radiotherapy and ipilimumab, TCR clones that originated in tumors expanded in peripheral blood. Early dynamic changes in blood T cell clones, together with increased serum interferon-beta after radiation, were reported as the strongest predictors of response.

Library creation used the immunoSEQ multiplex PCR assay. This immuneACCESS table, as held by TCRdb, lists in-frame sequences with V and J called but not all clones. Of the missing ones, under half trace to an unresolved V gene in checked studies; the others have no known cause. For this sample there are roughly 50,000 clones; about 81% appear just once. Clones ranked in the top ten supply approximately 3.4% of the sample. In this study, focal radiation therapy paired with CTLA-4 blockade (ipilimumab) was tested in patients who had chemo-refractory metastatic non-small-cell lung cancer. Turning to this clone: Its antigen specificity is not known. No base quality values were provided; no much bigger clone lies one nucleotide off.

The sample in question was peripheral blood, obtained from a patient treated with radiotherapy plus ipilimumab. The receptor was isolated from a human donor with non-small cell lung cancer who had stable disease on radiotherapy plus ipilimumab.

The nucleotide sequence reads TGTGCCAGCACCTCACTAGCGGGAGGAACCTACAATGAGCAGTTCTTC. Protein translation: CASTSLAGGTYNEQFF. In this chain, TRBV28 is recombined with TRBJ2-1; 12 central nucleotides agree with TRBD2. The germline V gene yields MDHEN for CDR1 and SYDVKM for CDR2. V loses 7 bases at its end and J loses 2 bases; junction bases beyond the gene matches: 6. The CDR3 goes from the cysteine to the phenylalanine over 16 residues. The retained sequence is limited to the CDR3, 48 bases, with the frame set at the first base.